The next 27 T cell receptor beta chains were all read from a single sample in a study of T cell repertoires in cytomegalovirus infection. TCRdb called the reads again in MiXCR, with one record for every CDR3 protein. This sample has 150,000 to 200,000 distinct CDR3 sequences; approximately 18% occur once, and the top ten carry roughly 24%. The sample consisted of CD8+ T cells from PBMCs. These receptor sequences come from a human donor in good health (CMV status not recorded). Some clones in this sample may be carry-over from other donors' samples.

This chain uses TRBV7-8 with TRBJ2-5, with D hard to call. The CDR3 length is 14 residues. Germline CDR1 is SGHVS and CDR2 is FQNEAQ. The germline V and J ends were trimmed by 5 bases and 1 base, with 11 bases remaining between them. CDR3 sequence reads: CASSLFVIQETQYF. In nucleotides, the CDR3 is TGTGCCAGCAGCCTTTTCGTGATCCAAGAGACCCAGTACTTC.

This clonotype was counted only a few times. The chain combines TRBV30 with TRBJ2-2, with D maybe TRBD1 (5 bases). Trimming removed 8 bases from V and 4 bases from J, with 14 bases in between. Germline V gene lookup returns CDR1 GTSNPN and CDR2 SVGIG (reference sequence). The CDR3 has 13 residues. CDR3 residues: CAEDLRGTGELFF. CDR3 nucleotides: TGTGCCGAGGACCTTAGGGGCACCGGGGAGCTGTTTTTT.

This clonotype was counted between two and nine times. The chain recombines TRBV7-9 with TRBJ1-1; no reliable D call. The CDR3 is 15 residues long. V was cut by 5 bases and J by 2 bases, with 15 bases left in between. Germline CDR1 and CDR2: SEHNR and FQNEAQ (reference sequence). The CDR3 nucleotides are TGTGCCAGCAGCACCCGCACGGGTGAAAACACTGAAGCTTTCTTT. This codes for CASSTRTGENTEAFF.

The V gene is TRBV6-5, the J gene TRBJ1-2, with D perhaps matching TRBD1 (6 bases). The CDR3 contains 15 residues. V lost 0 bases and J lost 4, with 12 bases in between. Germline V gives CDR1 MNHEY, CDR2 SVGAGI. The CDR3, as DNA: TGTGCCAGCAGTTACTCGGGAGACAGGATCTATGGCTACACCTTC. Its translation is CASSYSGDRIYGYTF.

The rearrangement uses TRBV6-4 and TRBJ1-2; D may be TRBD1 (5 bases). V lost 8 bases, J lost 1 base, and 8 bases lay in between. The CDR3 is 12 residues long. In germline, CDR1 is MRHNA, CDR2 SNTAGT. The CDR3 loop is CASADSNYGYTF. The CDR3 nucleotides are TGTGCCAGCGCAGACAGTAACTATGGCTACACCTTC.

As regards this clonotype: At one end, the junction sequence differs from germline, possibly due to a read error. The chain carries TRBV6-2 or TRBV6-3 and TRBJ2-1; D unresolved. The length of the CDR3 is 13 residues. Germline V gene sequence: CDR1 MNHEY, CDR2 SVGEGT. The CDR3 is CARSYVPLDEQFF. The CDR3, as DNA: TGTGCCCGCAGTTACGTCCCATTAGATGAGCAGTTCTTC.

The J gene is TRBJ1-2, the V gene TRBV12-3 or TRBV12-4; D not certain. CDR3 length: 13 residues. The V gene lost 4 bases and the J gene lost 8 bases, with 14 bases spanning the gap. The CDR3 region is CASSYGKVGGYTF. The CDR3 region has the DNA TGTGCCAGCAGTTACGGTAAAGTAGGCGGCTACACCTTC.

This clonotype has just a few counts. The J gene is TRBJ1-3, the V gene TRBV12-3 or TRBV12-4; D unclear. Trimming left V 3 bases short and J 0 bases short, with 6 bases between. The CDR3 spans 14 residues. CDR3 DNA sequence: TGTGCCAGCAGTTTCCGGACCTCTGGAAACACCATATATTTT. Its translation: CASSFRTSGNTIYF.

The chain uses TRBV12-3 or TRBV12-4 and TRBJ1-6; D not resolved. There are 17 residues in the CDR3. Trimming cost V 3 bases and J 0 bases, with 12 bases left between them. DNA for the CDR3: TGTGCCAGCAGTTTGGCCTTCGAGAGCTCCTATAATTCACCCCTCCACTTT. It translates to CASSLAFESSYNSPLHF.

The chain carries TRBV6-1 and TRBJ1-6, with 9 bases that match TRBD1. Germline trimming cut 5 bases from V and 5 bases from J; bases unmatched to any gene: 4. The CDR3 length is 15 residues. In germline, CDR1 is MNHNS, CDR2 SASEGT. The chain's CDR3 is CASSPQGADNSPLHF. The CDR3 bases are TGTGCCAGCAGTCCACAGGGGGCCGATAATTCACCCCTCCACTTT.

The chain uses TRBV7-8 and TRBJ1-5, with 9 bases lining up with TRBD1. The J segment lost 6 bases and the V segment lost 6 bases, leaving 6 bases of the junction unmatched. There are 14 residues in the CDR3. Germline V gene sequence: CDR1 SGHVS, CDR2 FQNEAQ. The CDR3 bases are TGTGCCAGCAGGCTACAGGGGGCTGGTCAGCCCCAGCATTTT. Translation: CASRLQGAGQPQHF.

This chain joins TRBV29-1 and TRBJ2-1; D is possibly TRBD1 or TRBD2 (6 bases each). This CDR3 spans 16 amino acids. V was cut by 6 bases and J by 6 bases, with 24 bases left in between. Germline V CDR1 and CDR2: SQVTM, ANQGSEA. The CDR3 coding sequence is TGCAGCGTGACCTCCAGGAACGAGGGGGGCCTCAATGAGCAGTTCTTC. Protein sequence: CSVTSRNEGGLNEQFF.

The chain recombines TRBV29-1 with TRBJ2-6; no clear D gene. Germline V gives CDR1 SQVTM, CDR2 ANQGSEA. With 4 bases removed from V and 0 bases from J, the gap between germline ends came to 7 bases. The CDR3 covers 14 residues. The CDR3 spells CSVGRSSGANVLTF. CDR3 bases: TGCAGCGTTGGACGGAGCTCTGGGGCCAACGTCCTGACTTTC.

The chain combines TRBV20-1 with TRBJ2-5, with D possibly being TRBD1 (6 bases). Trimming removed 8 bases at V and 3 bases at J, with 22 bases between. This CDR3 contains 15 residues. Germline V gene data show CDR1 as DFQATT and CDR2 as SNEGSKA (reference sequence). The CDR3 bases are TGCAGTTTTGACAGGTCAACCATAGTAGAAGAGACCCAGTACTTC. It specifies CSFDRSTIVEETQYF.

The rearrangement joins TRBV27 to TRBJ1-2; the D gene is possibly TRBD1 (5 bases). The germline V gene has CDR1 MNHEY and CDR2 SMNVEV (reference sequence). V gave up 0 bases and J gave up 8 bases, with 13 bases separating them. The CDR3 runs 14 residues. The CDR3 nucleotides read TGTGCCAGCAGTTTATCAGGGGAATTGAGGGGCTACACCTTC. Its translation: CASSLSGELRGYTF.

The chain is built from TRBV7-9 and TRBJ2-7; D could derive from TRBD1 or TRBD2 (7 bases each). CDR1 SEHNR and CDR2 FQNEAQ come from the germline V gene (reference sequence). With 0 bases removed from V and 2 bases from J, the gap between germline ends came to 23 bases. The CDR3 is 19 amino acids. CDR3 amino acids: CASSLARGLKSSGPYEQYF. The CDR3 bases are TGTGCCAGCAGCTTAGCAAGGGGGCTTAAATCTAGCGGACCCTACGAGCAGTACTTC.

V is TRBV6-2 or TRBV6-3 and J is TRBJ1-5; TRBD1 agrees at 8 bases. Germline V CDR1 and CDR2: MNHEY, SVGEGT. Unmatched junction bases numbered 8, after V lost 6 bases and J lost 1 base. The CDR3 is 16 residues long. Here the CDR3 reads CASSSLDRVSNQPQHF. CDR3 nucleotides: TGTGCCAGCAGCTCCCTGGACAGGGTAAGCAATCAGCCCCAGCATTTT.

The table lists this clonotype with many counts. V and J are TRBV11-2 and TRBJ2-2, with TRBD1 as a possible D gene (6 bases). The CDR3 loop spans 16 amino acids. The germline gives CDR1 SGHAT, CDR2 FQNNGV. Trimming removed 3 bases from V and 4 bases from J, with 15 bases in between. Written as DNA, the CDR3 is TGTGCCAGCAGCTTGGAGAGGGGGTATTCCACCGGGGAGCTGTTTTTT. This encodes CASSLERGYSTGELFF.

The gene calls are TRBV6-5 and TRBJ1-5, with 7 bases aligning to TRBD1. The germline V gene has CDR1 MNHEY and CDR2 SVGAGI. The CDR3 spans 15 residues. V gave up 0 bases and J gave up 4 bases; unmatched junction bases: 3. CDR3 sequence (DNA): TGTGCCAGCAGTTACTCGACAGGGATAAATCAGCCCCAGCATTTT. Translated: CASSYSTGINQPQHF.

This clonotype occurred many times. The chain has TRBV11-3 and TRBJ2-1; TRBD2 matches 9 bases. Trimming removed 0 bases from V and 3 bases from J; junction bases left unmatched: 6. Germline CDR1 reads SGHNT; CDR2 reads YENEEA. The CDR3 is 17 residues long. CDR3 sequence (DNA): TGTGCCAGCAGCTTAGAGGATAGCGGGGGAGTCTACAATGAGCAGTTCTTC. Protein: CASSLEDSGGVYNEQFF.

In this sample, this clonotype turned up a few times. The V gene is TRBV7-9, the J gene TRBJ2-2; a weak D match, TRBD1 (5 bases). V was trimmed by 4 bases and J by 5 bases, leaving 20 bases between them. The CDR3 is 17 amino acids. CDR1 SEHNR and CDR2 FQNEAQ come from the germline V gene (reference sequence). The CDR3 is CASSSLDTSSRTGELFF. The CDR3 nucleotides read TGTGCCAGCAGCTCTTTGGACACCTCTTCGAGGACCGGGGAGCTGTTTTTT.

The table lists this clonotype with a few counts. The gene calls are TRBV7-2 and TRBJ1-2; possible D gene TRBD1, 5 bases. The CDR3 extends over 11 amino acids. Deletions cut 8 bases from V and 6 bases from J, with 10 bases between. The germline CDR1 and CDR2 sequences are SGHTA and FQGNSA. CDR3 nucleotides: TGTGCCAGCGGGGGGAGAGATGGCTACACCTTC. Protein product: CASGGRDGYTF.

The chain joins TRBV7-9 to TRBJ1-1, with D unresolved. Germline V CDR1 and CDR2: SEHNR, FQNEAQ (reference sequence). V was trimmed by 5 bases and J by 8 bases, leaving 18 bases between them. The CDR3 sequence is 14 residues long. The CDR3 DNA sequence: TGTGCCAGCAGCCCTCCAAACTGGGTACAAGAAGCTTTCTTT. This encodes CASSPPNWVQEAFF.

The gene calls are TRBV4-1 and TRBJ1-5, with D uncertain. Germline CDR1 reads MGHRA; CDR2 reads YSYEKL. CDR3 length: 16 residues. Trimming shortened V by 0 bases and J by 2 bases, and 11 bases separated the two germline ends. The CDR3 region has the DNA TGCGCCAGCAGCCAAGATCCCCATTCTGGCAATCAGCCCCAGCATTTT. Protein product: CASSQDPHSGNQPQHF.

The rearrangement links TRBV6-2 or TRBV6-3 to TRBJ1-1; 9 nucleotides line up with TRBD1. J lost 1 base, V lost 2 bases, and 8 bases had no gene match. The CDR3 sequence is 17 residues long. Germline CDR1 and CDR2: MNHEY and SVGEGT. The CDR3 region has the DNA TGTGCCAGCAGTTACCCAAGGACAGGGGCAGAGAACACTGAAGCTTTCTTT. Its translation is CASSYPRTGAENTEAFF.

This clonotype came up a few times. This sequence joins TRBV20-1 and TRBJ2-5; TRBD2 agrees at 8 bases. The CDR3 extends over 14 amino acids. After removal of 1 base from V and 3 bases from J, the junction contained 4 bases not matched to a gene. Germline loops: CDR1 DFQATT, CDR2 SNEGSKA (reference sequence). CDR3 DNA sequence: TGCAGTGCTAGAGTAGGACTAGCTAAAGAGACCCAGTACTTC. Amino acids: CSARVGLAKETQYF.

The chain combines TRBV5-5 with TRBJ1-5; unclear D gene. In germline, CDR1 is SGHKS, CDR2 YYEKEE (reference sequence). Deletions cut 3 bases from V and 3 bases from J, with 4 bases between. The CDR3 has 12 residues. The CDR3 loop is CASSSFNQPQHF. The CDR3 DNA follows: TGTGCCAGCAGCTCATTCAATCAGCCCCAGCATTTT.